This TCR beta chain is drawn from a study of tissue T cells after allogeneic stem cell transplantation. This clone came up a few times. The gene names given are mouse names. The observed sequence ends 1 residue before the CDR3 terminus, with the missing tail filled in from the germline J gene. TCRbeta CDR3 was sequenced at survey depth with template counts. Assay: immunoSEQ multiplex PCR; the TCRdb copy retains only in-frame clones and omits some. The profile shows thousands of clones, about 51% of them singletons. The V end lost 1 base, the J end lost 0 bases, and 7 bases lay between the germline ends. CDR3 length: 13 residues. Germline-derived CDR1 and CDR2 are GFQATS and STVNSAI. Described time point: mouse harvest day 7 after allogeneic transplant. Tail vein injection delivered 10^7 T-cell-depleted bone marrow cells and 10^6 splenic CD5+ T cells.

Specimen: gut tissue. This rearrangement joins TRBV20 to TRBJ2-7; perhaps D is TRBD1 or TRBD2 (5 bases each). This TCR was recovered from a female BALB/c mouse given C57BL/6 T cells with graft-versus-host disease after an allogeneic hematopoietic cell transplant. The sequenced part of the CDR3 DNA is TGTGGTGCTAGGGGGGGGAGCTCCTATGAACAGTAC. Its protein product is CGARGGSSYEQY. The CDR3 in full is CGARGGSSYEQYF. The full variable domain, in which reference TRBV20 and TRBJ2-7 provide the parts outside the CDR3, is GALVYQYPRRTICKSGTSMRMECQAVGFQATSVAWYRQSPQKTFELIALSTVNSAIKYEQNFTQEKFPISHPNLSFSSMTVLNAYLEDRGLYLCGARGGSSYEQYFGPGTRLTVL.